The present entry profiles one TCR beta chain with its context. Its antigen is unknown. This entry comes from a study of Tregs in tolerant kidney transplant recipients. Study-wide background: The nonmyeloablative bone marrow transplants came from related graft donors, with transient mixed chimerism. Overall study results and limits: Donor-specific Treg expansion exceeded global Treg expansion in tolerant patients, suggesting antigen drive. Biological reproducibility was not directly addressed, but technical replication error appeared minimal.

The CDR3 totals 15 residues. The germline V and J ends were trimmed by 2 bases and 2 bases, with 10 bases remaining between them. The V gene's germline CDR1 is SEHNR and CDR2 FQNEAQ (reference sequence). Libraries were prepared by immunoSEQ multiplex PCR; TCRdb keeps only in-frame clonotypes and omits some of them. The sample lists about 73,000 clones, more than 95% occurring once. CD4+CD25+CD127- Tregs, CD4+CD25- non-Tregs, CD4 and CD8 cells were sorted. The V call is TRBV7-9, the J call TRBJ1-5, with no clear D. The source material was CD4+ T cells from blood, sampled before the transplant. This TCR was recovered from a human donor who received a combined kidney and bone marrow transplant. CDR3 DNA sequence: TGTGCCAGCAGCTTACTGGGAGACGGCAATCAGCCCCAGCATTTT. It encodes CASSLLGDGNQPQHF. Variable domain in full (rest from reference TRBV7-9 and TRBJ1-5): DTGVSQNPRHKITKRGQNVTFRCDPISEHNRLYWYRQTLGQGPEFLTYFQNEAQLEKSRLLSDRFSAERPKGSFSTLEIQRTEQGDSAMYLCASSLLGDGNQPQHFGDGTRLSIL.